One and the same sample provided the 5 T cell receptor beta chains below, sequenced in a study of CD8+CD57+ T cells in acquired aplastic anemia. Genomic DNA served as template for TCR beta VDJ and CDR3 profiling. TCRdb used MiXCR to reprocess the reads, holding one entry per CDR3 protein. There are approximately 98,000 distinct CDR3 sequences in the sample; roughly 51% occur only once, and around 32% lies in the top ten. The specimen sequenced was sorted CD4+, CD8+, or CD8+CD57+ T cells (not recorded which) from PBMCs. The source of these receptors is a human donor in good health, serving as a control.

The rearrangement joins TRBV7-2 to TRBJ2-5; 9 nucleotides line up with TRBD2. This CDR3 has 14 amino acids. In germline, CDR1 is SGHTA, CDR2 FQGNSA. The V segment lost 6 bases and the J segment 5 bases; nucleotides outside the gene matches: 7. This CDR3 reads CASRIAGAGETQYF. The CDR3 DNA follows: TGTGCCAGCAGAATAGCGGGGGCGGGTGAGACCCAGTACTTC.

The chain recombines TRBV2 with TRBJ1-5, with 7 bases lining up with TRBD1. Per the germline V gene, CDR1 is SNHLY and CDR2 is FYNNEI. The V gene end was trimmed by 6 bases and the J gene end by 0 bases; junction bases not matched to a gene: 5. The CDR3 length is 15 residues. The CDR3 region is CASRGTANSNQPQHF. Here the CDR3 DNA reads TGTGCCAGCAGGGGGACAGCAAATAGCAATCAGCCCCAGCATTTT.

With respect to this clonotype: Given a much more abundant clone one base away, this may be a read error. The V call is TRBV7-2, the J call TRBJ1-4, with D maybe TRBD1 (6 bases). The V and J ends lost 3 bases and 8 bases respectively, with 22 bases between them. Per germline, CDR1 SGHTA and CDR2 FQGNSA. This CDR3 has 17 amino acids. As DNA, the CDR3 is TGTGCCAGCAGCTTGGCAGGGGTCGGGCTACTAAGGGAAAAACTGTTTTTT. Encoded protein: CASSLAGVGLLREKLFF.

V usage is TRBV2 and J usage is TRBJ1-1, with TRBD1 as a possible D gene (5 bases). This CDR3 has 14 residues. Trimming shortened V by 5 bases and J by 6 bases, and 16 bases separated the two germline ends. In germline, CDR1 is SNHLY, CDR2 FYNNEI. CDR3 residues: CASSSLPGTAEAFF. For the CDR3, the DNA is TGTGCCAGCAGTTCCTTACCCGGGACGGCTGAAGCTTTCTTT.

This chain joins TRBV7-8 and TRBJ1-5; no reliable D call. The CDR3 is 17 residues long. The germline gives CDR1 SGHVS, CDR2 FQNEAQ. With 5 bases removed from V and 0 bases from J, the gap between germline ends came to 17 bases. The CDR3 DNA is TGTGCCAGCAGCCCCAAAGCGAGGGCAGTTAGCAATCAGCCCCAGCATTTT. As protein: CASSPKARAVSNQPQHF.